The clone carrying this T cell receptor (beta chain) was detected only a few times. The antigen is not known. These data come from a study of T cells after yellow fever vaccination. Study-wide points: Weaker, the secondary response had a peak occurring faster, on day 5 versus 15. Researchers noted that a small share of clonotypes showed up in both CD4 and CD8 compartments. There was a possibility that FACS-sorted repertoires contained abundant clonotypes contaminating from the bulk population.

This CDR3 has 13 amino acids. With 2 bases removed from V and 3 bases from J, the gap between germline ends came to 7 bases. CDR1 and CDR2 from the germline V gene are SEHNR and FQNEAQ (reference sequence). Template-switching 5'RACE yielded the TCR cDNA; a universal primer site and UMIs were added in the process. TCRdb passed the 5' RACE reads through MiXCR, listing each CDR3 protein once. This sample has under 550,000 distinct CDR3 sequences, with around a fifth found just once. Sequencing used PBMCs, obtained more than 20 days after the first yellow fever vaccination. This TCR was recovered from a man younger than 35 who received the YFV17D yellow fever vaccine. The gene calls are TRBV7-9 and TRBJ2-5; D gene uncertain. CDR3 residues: CASSLNSKETQYF. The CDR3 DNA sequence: TGTGCCAGCAGCTTAAATAGCAAAGAGACCCAGTACTTC.